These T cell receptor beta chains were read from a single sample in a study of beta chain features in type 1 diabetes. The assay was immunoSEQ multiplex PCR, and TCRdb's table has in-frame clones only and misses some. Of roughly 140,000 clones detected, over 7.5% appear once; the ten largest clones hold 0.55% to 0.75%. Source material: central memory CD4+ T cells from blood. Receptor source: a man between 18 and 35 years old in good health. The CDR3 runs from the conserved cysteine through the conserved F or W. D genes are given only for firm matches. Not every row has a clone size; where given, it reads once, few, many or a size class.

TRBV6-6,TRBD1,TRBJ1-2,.,TGTGCCAGCAGTGGGGGGACAGGGAACTATGGCTACACCTTC,CASSGGTGNYGYTF
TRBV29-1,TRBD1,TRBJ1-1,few,TGCAGCGTTGCGACAGGGGCTAACACTGAAGCTTTCTTT,CSVATGANTEAFF
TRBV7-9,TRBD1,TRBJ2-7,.,TGTGCCAGCAGCTTAGCGGTTCAGGGACAGCAACAGTACTTC,CASSLAVQGQQQYF
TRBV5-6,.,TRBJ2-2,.,TGTGCCAGCACCATCTCGGGAGACAACACCGGGGAGCTGTTTTTT,CASTISGDNTGELFF
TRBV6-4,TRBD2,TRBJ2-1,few,TGTGCCAGCAGTCCCGGGACTAGCGGGAGTAATGAGCAGTTCTTC,CASSPGTSGSNEQFF
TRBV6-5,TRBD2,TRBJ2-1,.,TGTGCCAGCTATAGGACTAGCCCGCCTGAAGAGCAGTTCTTC,CASYRTSPPEEQFF
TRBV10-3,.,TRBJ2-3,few,TGTGCCATCAGTGAGGCGGCTAGCACAGATACGCAGTATTTT,CAISEAASTDTQYF
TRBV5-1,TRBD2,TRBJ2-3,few,TGCGCCAGCAGCTTGGCCGTCGGGGGGGGCGAGGATACGCAGTATTTT,CASSLAVGGGEDTQYF
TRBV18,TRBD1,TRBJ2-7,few,TGTGCCAGCTCACTAGGGACAGGAGCGACCTACGAGCAGTACTTC,CASSLGTGATYEQYF
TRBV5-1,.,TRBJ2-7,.,TGCGCCAGCAGCTCGTACTACGAGCAGTACTTC,CASSSYYEQYF
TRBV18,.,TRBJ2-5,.,TGTGCCAGCTCACCCGCAGGGTTGGAAGAGACCCAGTACTTC,CASSPAGLEETQYF
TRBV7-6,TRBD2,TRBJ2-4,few,TGTGCCAGCAGCTTAGCGGGCGGGAGTTGGGACATTCAGTACTTC,CASSLAGGSWDIQYF
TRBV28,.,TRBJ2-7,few,TGTGCCAGCAGTTTAGGCAGAAGTTACGAGCAGTACTTC,CASSLGRSYEQYF
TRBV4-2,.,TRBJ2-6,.,TGTGCCAGCAGCCAAATTTCGGCTGGGGCCAACGTCCTGACTTTC,CASSQISAGANVLTF
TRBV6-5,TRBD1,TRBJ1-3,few,TGTGCCAGCAGTTCGGACAGGAGTAAAGGAAACACCATATATTTT,CASSSDRSKGNTIYF
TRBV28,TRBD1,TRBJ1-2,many,TGTGCCAGCAGTTTGACTACCCTTCAGGGGGCAACCTTC,CASSLTTLQGATF
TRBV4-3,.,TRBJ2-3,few,TGCGCCAGCAGCCTCCAATTTCAGGGCACAGATACGCAGTATTTT,CASSLQFQGTDTQYF
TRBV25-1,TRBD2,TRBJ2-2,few,TGTGCCAGCAGTGCCCGACTGACTAGCGAGACCGGGGAGCTGTTTTTT,CASSARLTSETGELFF
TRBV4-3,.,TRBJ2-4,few,TGCGCCAGCAGCCAAGTCTATAGGGGGGCCAAAAACATTCAGTACTTC,CASSQVYRGAKNIQYF
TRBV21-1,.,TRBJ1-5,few,TGTGCCGGTTTTGGGACAAGGGTTAATAATCAGCCCCAGCATTTT,CAGFGTRVNNQPQHF
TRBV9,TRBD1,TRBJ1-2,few,TGTGCCAGCAGCGAGGGACAGGGTCACGGCTACACCTTC,CASSEGQGHGYTF
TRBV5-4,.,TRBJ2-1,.,TGTGCCAGCAGCCAAAGGGACTCGACATATGAGCAGTTCTTC,CASSQRDSTYEQFF
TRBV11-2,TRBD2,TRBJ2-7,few,TGTGCCAGCAGCTTAGGGCTAGCGGGAGCCTACGAGCAGTACTTC,CASSLGLAGAYEQYF